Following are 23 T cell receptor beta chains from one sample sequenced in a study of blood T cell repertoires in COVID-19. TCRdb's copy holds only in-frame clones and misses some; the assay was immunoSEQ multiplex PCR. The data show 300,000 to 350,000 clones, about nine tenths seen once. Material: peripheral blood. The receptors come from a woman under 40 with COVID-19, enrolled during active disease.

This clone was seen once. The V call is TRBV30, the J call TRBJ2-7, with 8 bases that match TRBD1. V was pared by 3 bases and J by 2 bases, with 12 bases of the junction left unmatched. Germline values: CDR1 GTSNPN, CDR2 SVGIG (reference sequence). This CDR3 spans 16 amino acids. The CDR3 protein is CAWSPVTGGVTYEQYF. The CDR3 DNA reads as TGTGCCTGGAGCCCGGTTACAGGGGGAGTGACCTACGAGCAGTACTTC.

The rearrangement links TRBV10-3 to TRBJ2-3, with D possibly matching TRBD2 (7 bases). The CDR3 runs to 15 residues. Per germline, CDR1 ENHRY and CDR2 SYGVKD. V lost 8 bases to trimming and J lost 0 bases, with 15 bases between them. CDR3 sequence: CAIGSGGPSTDTQYF. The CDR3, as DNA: TGTGCCATCGGGTCGGGGGGCCCTAGCACAGATACGCAGTATTTT.

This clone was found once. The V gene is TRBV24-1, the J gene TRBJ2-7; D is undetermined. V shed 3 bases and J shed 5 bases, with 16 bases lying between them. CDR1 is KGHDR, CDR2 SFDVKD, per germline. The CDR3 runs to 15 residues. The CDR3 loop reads CATSDREASKNEQYF. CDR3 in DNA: TGTGCCACCAGTGATCGAGAGGCAAGTAAGAACGAGCAGTACTTC.

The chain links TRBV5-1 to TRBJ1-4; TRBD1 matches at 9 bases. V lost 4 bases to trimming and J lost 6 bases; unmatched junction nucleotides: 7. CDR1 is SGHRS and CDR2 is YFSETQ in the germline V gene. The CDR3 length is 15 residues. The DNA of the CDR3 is TGCGCCAGCAGCCGGGACAGGGCTGTAGATGAAAAACTGTTTTTT. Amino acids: CASSRDRAVDEKLFF.

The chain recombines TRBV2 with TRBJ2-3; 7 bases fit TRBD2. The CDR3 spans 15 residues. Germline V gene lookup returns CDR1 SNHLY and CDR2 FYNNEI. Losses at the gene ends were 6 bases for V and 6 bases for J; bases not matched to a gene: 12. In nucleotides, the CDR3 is TGTGCCAGCAGCGACCCGGGACTAAGGTGGGATACGCAGTATTTT. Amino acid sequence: CASSDPGLRWDTQYF. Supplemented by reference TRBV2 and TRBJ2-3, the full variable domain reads EPEVTQTPSHQVTQMGQEVILRCVPISNHLYFYWYRQILGQKVEFLVSFYNNEISEKSEIFDDQFSVERPDGSNFTLKIRSTKLEDSAMYFCASSDPGLRWDTQYFGPGTRLTVL.

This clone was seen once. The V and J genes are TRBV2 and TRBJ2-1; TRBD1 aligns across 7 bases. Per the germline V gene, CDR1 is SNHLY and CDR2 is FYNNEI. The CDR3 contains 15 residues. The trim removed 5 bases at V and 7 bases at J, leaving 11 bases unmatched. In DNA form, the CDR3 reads TGTGCCAGCAGTCCCCGAGGGGGCATTGTGAATGAGCAGTTCTTC. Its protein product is CASSPRGGIVNEQFF.

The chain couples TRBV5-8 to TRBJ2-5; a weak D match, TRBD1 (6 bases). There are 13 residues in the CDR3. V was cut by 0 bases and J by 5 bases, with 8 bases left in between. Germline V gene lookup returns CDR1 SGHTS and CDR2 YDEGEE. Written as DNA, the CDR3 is TGTGCCAGCAGCTTGGAGGGGGAGGAGACCCAGTACTTC. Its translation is CASSLEGEETQYF.

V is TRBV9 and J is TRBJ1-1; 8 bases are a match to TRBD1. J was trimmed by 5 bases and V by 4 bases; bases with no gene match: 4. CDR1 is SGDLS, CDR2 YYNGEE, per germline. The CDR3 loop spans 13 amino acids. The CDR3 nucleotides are TGTGCCAGCAGCCCTAGACAGGGGACTGAAGCTTTCTTT. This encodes CASSPRQGTEAFF.

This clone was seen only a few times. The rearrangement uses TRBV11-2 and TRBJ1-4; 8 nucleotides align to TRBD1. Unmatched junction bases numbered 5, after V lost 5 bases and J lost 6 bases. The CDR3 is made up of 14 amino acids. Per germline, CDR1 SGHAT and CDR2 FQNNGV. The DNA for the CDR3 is TGTGCCAGCAGCCCGACAGGGGCTGATGAAAAACTGTTTTTT. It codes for CASSPTGADEKLFF. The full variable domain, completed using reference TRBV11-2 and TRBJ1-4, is EAGVAQSPRYKIIEKRQSVAFWCNPISGHATLYWYQQILGQGPKLLIQFQNNGVVDDSQLPKDRFSAERLKGVDSTLKIQPAKLEDSAVYLCASSPTGADEKLFFGSGTQLSVL.

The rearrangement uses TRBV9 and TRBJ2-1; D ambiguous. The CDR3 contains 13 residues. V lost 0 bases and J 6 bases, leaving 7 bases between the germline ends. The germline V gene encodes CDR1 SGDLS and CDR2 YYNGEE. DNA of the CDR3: TGTGCCAGCAGCGTAGATAGCCGCAATGAGCAGTTCTTC. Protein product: CASSVDSRNEQFF.

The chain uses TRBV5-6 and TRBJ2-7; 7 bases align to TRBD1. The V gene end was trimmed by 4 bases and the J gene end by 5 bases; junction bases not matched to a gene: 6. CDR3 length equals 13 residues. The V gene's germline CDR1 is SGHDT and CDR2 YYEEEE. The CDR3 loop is CASSPDRAHEQYF. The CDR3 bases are TGTGCCAGCAGCCCCGACAGGGCCCACGAGCAGTACTTC.

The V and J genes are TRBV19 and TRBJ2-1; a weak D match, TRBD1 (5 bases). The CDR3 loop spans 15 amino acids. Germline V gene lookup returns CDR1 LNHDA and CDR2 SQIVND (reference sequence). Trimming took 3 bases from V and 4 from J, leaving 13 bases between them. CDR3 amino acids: CASSMADTGYNEQFF. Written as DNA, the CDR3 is TGTGCCAGTAGTATGGCGGACACGGGTTACAATGAGCAGTTCTTC.

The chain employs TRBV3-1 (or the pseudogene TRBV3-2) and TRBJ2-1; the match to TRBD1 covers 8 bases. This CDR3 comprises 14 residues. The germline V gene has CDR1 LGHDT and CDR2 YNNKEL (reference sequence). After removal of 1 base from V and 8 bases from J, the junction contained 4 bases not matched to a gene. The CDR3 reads CASSQGLDRDEQFF. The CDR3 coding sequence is TGTGCCAGCAGCCAAGGCCTGGACAGGGATGAGCAGTTCTTC.

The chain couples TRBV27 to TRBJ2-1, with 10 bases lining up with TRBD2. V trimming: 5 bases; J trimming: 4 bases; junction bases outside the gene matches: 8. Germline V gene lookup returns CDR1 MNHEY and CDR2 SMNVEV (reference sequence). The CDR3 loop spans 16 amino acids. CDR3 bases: TGTGCCAGCAGTCCATTACTAGCGGGGTTATACAATGAGCAGTTCTTC. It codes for CASSPLLAGLYNEQFF.

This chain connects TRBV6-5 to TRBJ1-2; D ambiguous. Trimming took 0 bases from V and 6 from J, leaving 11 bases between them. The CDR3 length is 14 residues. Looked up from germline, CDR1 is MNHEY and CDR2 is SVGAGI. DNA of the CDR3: TGTGCCAGCAGTTACTCCGGGAGCACCCATGGCTACACCTTC. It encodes CASSYSGSTHGYTF.

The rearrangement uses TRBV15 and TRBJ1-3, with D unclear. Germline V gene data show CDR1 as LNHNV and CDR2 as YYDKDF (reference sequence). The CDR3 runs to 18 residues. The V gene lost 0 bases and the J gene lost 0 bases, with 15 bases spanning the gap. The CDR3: CATSRDAVPVSSGNTIYF. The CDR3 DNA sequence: TGTGCCACCAGCAGAGATGCCGTACCAGTCAGCTCTGGAAACACCATATATTTT.

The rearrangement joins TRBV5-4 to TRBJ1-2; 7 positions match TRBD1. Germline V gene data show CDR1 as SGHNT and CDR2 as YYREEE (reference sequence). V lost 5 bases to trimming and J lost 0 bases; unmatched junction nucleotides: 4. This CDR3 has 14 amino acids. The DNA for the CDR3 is TGTGCCAGCAGTCGGGACAGTTCTAACTATGGCTACACCTTC. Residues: CASSRDSSNYGYTF.

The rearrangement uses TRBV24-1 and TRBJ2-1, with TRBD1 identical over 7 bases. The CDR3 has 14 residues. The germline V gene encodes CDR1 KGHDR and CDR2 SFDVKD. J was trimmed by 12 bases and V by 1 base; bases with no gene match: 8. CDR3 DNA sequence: TGTGCCACCAGTGATTTATCTAGGGGGCAGGGGCAGTTCTTC. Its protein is CATSDLSRGQGQFF.

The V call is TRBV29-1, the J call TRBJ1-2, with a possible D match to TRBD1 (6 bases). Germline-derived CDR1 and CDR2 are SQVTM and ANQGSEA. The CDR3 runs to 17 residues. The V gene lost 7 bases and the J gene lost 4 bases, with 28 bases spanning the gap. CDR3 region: CSAAGRGSTTGFYGYTF. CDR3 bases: TGCAGCGCCGCAGGCAGGGGCAGCACCACCGGGTTCTATGGCTACACCTTC.

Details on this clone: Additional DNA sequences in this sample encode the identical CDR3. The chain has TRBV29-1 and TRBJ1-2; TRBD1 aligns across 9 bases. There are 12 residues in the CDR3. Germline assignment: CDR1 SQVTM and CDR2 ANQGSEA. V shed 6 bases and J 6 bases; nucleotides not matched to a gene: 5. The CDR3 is CSVVGQGNGYTF. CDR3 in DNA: TGCAGCGTCGTCGGACAGGGGAATGGCTACACCTTC.

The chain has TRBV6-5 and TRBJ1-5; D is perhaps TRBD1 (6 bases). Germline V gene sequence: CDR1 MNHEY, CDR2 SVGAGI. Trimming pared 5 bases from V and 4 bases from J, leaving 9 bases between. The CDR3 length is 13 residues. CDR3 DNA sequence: TGTGCCAGCAGTCCCGGGACAAATCAGCCCCAGCATTTT. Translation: CASSPGTNQPQHF.

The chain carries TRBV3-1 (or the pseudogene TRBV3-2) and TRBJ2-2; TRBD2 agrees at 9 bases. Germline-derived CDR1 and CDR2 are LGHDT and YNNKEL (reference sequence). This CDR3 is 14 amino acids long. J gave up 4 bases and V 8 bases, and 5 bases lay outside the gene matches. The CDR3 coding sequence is TGTGCCAGCGACCCGACTAGCGGCACCGGGGAGCTGTTTTTT. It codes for CASDPTSGTGELFF.

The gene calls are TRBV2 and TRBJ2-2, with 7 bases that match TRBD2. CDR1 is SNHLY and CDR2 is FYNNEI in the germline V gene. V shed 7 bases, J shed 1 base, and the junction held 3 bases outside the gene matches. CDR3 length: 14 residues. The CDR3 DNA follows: TGTGCCAGCACCGGGGGGATGAACACCGGGGAGCTGTTTTTT. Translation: CASTGGMNTGELFF.